Detailed here is one T cell receptor (beta chain). Assay: immunoSEQ multiplex PCR; the TCRdb copy retains only in-frame clones and omits some. The sample lists more than 300,000 clones, roughly 94% occurring once. These data originate in a study of shared T cell receptors in the human thymus. This CDR3 comprises 14 residues. Germline CDR1 SGHVS, CDR2 FQNEAQ. The germline V and J ends were trimmed by 5 bases and 3 bases, with 14 bases remaining between them. The specimen was thymocytes. The chain recombines TRBV7-8 with TRBJ2-7, with a weak D call TRBD1 (5 bases). This clonotype was sampled from a human donor. The CDR3 here is CASSLRDRFYEQYF. CDR3 DNA sequence: TGTGCCAGCAGCCTCCGAGACAGATTCTACGAGCAGTACTTC.